Listed below are T cell receptor beta chains from one sample, sequenced in a study of blood T cell repertoires in COVID-19. Sequenced by immunoSEQ multiplex PCR; TCRdb stores in-frame clones only, minus some. The sample holds hundreds of thousands of clones, 75% to 90% seen once. The sequenced sample was PBMCs or T cells enriched from blood (not recorded which). Every receptor here comes from a young woman who had recovered from COVID-19. Both conserved end residues are part of each CDR3.

CDR3 length	V gene	J gene	CDR3 protein
12	TRBV30	TRBJ1-2	CAWSIGQDGYTF
16	TRBV7-2	TRBJ2-3	CASSLYGQGVTDTQYF
17	TRBV4-3	TRBJ1-5	CASSQGAGAGSNQPQHF
14	TRBV30	TRBJ1-4	CAWSKTGGTEKLFF
15	TRBV6-4	TRBJ2-3	CASSEAGGNTDTQYF
15	TRBV5-5	TRBJ2-1	CASRWGLAEFNEQFF
17	TRBV3-1/TRBV3-2	TRBJ2-2	CASYKSGKNANTGELFF
16	TRBV9	TRBJ2-1	CASSPKRQGPYNEQFF
14	TRBV28	TRBJ1-4	CASSLTGGNEKLFF
13	TRBV2	TRBJ2-7	CASTGVLFYEQYF
13	TRBV28	TRBJ2-7	CASSVGTSYEQYF
13	TRBV2	TRBJ2-7	CASSERGLGGRYF
19	TRBV7-2	TRBJ2-1	CASSPVGFSGRASYNEQFF
14	TRBV5-4	TRBJ2-5	CASSSDRGRETQYF
15	TRBV6-5	TRBJ2-7	CASTQREGLSYEQYF
15	TRBV9	TRBJ1-1	CASSVDGDTNTEAFF
15	TRBV6-2/TRBV6-3	TRBJ1-3	CASSQGQYAGNTIYF
15	TRBV7-6	TRBJ2-5	CASSSGLAGVETQYF
13	TRBV19	TRBJ2-5	CASSINSQETQYF
15	TRBV19	TRBJ1-2	CASNPDRAANYGYTF
18	TRBV27	TRBJ2-1	CASSFHSWRTSLNNEQFF
17	TRBV5-5	TRBJ2-3	CASSLVLAGAGVDTQYF
13	TRBV12-3/TRBV12-4	TRBJ1-2	CASSLAAKYGYTF
18	TRBV10-3	TRBJ2-7	CAISEADRGVRTIYEQYF
14	TRBV28	TRBJ1-5	CASSLEQVGQPQHF
14	TRBV5-1	TRBJ2-3	CASRAAVSTDTQYF
13	TRBV24-1	TRBJ1-5	CATSGAGEQPQHF
14	TRBV6-5	TRBJ1-3	CASLLGGSGNTIYF
11	TRBV5-6	TRBJ1-1	CASSLGLKAFF
14	TRBV4-2	TRBJ2-5	CASSRNRGMETQYF
14	TRBV7-3	TRBJ1-1	CASSPGQRNTEAFF
14	TRBV7-2	TRBJ2-7	CASSSPTGVYEQYF
15	TRBV5-1	TRBJ2-1	CASSLLLAGVGEQFF
15	TRBV7-6	TRBJ1-3	CASSTYHLGANTIYF
17	TRBV28	TRBJ2-4	CASSPSALRGAKNIQYF
12	TRBV5-1	TRBJ2-7	CASKDSGYEQYF
13	TRBV29-1	TRBJ2-7	CSVEGAGGYEQYF
13	TRBV4-3	TRBJ1-4	CASSQSSGGGLFF
15	TRBV9	TRBJ1-6	CASSVEGQGLSPLHF
14	TRBV29-1	TRBJ1-2	CSVVAQGGDYGYTF
18	TRBV6-2/TRBV6-3	TRBJ2-7	CASSYSSWGSGRAYEQYF
16	TRBV7-8	TRBJ1-1	CASSSGQGRVGTEAFF
13	TRBV19	TRBJ1-5	CASTRGYNQPQHF
17	TRBV4-2	TRBJ2-1	CASSLTGLAGEYYEQFF
13	TRBV3-1/TRBV3-2	TRBJ2-1	CASSQTYYNEQFF
16	TRBV12-1	TRBJ1-4	CASSLNRGKTNEKLFF